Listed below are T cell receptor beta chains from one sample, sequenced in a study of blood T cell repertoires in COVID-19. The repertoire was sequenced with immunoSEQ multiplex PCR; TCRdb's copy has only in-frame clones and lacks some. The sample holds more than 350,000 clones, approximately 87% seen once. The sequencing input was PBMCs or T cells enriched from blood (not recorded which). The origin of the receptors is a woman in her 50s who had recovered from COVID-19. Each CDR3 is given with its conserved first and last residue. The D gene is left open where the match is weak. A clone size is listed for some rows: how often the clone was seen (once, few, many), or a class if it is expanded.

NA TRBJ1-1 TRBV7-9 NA CASSSSGLGRYTEAFF TGTGCCAGCAGCTCCTCAGGCCTGGGTCGGTACACTGAAGCTTTCTTT
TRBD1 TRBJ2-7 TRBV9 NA CASRGTGGRYEQYF TGTGCCAGCAGAGGGACAGGGGGCCGCTACGAGCAGTACTTC
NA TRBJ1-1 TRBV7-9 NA CASNFGGNTEAFF TGTGCCAGCAACTTCGGGGGGAACACTGAAGCTTTCTTT
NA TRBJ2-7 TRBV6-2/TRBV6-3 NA CASSSPQEETYEQYF TGTGCCAGCAGTTCTCCCCAGGAAGAAACCTACGAGCAGTACTTC
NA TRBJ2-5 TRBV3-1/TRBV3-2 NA CASSKRVIQETQYF TGTGCCAGCAGCAAAAGAGTGATCCAAGAGACCCAGTACTTC
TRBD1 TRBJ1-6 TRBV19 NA CASRQGISNSPLHF TGTGCCAGCAGACAGGGCATTTCGAATTCACCCCTCCACTTT
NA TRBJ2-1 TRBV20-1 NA CSASWVGGDLYNEQFF TGCAGTGCTAGTTGGGTCGGCGGGGATCTCTACAATGAGCAGTTCTTC
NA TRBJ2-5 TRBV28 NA CATTLGTSQETQYF TGTGCCACCACCCTCGGGACTTCACAAGAGACCCAGTACTTC
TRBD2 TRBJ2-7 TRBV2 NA CASQRTSTYEQYF TGTGCCAGCCAACGGACTAGTACCTACGAGCAGTACTTC
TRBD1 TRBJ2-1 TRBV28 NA CASTPGTGSYNEQFF TGTGCCAGCACCCCAGGGACAGGCTCCTACAATGAGCAGTTCTTC
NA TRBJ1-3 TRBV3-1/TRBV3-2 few CASSRPTGLGRGNTIYF TGTGCCAGCAGCCGGCCCACAGGGCTCGGGAGGGGAAACACCATATATTTT
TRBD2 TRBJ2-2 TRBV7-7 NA CASSVSGPLASGGVTGELFF TGTGCTAGCAGCGTAAGCGGCCCCTTGGCTAGCGGGGGTGTCACCGGGGAGCTGTTTTTT
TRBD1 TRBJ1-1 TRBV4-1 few CASSPRTGGEAFF TGCGCCAGCAGCCCTAGGACAGGCGGGGAAGCTTTCTTT
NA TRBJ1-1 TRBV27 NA CASSLSMNTEAFF TGTGCCAGCAGTTTATCCATGAACACTGAAGCTTTCTTT
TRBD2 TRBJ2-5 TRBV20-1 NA CSASRLAGGQETQYF TGCAGTGCCAGTCGACTAGCGGGGGGTCAAGAGACCCAGTACTTC
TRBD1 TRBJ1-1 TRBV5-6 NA CASSWWTGTMNTEAFF TGTGCCAGCAGCTGGTGGACAGGGACCATGAACACTGAAGCTTTCTTT
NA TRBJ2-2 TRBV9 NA CASSSGARTGELFF TGTGCCAGCAGCTCTGGGGCCCGGACCGGGGAGCTGTTTTTT
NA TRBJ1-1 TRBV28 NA CASSKAGAALEAFF TGTGCCAGCAGTAAAGCAGGGGCCGCCCTCGAAGCTTTCTTT